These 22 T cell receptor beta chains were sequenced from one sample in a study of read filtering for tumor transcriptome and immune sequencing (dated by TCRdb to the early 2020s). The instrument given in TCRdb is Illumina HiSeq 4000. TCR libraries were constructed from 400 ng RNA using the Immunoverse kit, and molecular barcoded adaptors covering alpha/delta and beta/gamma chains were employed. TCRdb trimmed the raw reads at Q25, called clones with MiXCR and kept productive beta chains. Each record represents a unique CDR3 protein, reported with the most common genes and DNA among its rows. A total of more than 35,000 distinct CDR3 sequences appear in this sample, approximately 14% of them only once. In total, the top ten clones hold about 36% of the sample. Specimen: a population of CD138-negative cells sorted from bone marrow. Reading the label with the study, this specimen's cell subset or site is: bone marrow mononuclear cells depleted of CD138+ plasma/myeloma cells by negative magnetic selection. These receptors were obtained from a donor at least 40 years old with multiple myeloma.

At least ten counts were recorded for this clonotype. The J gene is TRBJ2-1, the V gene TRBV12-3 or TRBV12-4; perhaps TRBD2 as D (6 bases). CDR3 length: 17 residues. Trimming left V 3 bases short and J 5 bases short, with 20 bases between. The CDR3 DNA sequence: TGTGCCAGCAGTTTCCGTACCGGGACTGGTCTCGACAATGAGCAGTTCTTC. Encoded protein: CASSFRTGTGLDNEQFF.

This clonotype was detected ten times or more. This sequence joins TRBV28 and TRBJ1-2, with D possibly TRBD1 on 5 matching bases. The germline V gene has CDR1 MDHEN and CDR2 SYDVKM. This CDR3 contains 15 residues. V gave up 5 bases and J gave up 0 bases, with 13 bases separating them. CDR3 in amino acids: CASSQQGLANYGYTF. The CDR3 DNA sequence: TGTGCCAGCAGTCAGCAGGGTCTAGCTAACTATGGCTACACCTTC.

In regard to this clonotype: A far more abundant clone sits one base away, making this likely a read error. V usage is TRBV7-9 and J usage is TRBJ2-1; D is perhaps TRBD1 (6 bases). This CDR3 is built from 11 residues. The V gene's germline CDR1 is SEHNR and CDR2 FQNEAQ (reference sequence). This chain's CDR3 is CASGTGNEQLF. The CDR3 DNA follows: TGTGCCAGCGGAACAGGGAATGAGCAGCTCTTC.

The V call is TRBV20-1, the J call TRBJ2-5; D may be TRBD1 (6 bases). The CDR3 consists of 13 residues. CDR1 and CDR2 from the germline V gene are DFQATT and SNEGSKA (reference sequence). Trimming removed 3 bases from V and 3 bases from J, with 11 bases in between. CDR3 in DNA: TGCAGTGCTAGGGGGACAAGGGAAGAGACCCAGTACTTC. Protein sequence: CSARGTREETQYF.

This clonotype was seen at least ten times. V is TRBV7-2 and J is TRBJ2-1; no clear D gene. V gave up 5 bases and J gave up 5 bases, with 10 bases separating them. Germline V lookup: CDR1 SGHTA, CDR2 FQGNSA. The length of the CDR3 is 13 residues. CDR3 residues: CASSRKWDNEQFF. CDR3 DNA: TGTGCCAGCAGCCGCAAGTGGGACAATGAGCAGTTCTTC.

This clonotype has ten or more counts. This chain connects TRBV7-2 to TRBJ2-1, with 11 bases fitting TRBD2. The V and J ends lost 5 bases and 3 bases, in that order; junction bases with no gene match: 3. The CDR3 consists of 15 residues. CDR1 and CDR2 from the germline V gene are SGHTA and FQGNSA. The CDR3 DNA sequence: TGTGCCAGCAGCATGACTAGCGGGAACTACAATGAGCAGTTCTTC. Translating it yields CASSMTSGNYNEQFF.

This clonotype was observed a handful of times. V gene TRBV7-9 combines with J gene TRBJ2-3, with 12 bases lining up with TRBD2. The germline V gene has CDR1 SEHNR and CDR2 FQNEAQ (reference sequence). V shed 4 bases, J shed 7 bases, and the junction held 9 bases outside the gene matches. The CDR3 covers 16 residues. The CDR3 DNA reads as TGTGCCAGCAGCTCAGAGACTAGCGGGAGAGCGTATACGCAGTATTTT. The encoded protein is CASSSETSGRAYTQYF.

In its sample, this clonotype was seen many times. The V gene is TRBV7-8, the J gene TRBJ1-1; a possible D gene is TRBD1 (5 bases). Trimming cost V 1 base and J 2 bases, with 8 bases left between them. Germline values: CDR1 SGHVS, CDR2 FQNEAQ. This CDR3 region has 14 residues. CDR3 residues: CASSLGQGNTEAFF. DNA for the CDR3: TGTGCCAGCAGCTTAGGTCAGGGCAACACTGAAGCTTTCTTT.

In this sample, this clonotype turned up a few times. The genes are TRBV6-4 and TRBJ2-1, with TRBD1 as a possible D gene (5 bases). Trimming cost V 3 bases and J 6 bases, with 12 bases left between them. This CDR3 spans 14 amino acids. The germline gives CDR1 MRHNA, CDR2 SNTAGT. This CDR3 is CASSENTGRNEQFF. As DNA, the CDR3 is TGTGCCAGCAGTGAGAACACAGGACGCAATGAGCAGTTCTTC.

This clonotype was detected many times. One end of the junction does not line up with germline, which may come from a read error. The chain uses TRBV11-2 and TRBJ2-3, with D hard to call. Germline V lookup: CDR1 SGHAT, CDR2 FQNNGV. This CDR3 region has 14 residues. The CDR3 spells CASSLGARTDAQYF. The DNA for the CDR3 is TGTGCCAGCAGCTTAGGGGCCCGCACAGATGCGCAGTATTTT.

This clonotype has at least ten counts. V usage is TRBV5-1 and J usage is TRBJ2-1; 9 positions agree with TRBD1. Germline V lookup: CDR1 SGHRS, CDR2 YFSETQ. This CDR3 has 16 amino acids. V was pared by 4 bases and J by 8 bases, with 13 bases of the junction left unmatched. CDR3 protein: CASSPEGTGGGYEQFF. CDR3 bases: TGCGCCAGCAGCCCGGAGGGAACAGGGGGCGGATATGAGCAGTTCTTC.

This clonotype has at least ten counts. The CDR3 bases are TGTGCCAGCAGTTACGAAGGGGCAGGAACGTATAGCAATCAGCCCCAGCATTTT. Translated, it gives CASSYEGAGTYSNQPQHF. The chain couples TRBV6-2 or TRBV6-3 to TRBJ1-5; possible D gene TRBD1, 5 bases. Trimming cost V 2 bases and J 0 bases, with 17 bases left between them. Germline V gene data show CDR1 as MNHEY and CDR2 as SVGEGT. The CDR3 spans 18 residues.

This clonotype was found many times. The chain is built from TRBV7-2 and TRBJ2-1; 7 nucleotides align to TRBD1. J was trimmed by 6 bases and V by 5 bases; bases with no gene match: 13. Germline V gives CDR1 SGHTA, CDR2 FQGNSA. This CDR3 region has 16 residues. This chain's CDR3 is CASSRWGTGVINEQFF. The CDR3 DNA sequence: TGTGCCAGCAGCAGGTGGGGCACAGGGGTCATCAATGAGCAGTTCTTC.

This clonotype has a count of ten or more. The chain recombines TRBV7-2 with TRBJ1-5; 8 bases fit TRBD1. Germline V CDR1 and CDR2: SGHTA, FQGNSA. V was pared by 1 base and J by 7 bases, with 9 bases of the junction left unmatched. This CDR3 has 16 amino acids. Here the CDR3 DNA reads TGTGCCAGCAGCTTAGTATCACAGGGGGGTGGGCAGCCCCAGCATTTT. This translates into CASSLVSQGGGQPQHF.

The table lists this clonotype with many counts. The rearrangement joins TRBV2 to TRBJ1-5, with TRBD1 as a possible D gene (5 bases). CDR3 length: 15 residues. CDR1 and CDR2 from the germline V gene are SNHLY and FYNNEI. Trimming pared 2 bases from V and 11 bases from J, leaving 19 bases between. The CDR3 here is CASSERGSVIRAQHF. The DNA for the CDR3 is TGTGCCAGCAGTGAACGGGGGAGCGTAATTAGGGCCCAGCATTTT. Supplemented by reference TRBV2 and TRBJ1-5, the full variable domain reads EPEVTQTPSHQVTQMGQEVILRCVPISNHLYFYWYRQILGQKVEFLVSFYNNEISEKSEIFDDQFSVERPDGSNFTLKIRSTKLEDSAMYFCASSERGSVIRAQHFGDGTRLSIL.

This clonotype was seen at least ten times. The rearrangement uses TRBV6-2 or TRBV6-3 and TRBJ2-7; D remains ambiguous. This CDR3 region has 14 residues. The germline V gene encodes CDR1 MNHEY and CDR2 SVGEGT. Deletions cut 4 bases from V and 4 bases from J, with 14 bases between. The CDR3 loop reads CASSSPSGGYEQYF. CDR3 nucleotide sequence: TGTGCCAGCAGTTCACCCTCCGGTGGGTACGAGCAGTACTTC.

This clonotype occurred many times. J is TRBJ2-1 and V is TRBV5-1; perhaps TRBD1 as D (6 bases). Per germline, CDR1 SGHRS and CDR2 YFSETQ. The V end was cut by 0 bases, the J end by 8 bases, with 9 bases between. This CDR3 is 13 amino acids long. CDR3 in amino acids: CASSLAQGHEQFF. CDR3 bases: TGCGCCAGCAGCTTGGCACAGGGACATGAGCAGTTCTTC.

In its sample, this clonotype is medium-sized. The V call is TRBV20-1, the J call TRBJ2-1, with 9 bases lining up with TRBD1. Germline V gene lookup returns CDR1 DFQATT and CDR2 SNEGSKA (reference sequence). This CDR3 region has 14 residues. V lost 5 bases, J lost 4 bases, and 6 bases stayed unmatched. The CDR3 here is CSAEPGQGYNEQFF. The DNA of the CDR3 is TGCAGTGCTGAACCGGGACAGGGTTACAATGAGCAGTTCTTC.

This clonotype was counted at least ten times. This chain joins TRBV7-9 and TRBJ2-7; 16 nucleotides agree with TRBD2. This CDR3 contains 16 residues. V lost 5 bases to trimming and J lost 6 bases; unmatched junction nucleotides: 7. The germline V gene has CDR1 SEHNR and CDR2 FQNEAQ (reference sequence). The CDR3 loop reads CASSPSGLAGGGEQYF. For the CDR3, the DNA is TGTGCCAGCAGCCCCTCGGGACTAGCGGGGGGGGGCGAGCAGTACTTC.

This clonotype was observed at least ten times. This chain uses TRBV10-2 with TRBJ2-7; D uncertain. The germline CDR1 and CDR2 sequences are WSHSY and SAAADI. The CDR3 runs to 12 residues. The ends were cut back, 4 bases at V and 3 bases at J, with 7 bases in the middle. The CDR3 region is CASSARSYEQYF. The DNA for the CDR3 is TGCGCCAGCAGTGCACGGAGCTACGAGCAGTACTTC.

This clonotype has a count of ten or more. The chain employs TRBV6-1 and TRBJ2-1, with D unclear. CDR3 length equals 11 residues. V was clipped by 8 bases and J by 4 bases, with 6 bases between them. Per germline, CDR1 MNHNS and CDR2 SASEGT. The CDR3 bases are TGTGCCAGCTATTCTTACAATGAGCAGTTCTTC. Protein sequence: CASYSYNEQFF.

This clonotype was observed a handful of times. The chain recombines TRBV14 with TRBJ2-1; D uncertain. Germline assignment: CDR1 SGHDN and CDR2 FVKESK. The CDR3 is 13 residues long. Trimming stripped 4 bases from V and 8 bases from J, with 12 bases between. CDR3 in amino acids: CASSPGVRHEQFF. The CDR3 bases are TGTGCCAGCAGCCCAGGAGTTAGGCATGAGCAGTTCTTC. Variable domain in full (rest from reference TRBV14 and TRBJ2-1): EAGVTQFPSHSVIEKGQTVTLRCDPISGHDNLYWYRRVMGKEIKFLLHFVKESKQDESGMPNNRFLAERTGGTYSTLKVQPAELEDSGVYFCASSPGVRHEQFFGPGTRLTVL.